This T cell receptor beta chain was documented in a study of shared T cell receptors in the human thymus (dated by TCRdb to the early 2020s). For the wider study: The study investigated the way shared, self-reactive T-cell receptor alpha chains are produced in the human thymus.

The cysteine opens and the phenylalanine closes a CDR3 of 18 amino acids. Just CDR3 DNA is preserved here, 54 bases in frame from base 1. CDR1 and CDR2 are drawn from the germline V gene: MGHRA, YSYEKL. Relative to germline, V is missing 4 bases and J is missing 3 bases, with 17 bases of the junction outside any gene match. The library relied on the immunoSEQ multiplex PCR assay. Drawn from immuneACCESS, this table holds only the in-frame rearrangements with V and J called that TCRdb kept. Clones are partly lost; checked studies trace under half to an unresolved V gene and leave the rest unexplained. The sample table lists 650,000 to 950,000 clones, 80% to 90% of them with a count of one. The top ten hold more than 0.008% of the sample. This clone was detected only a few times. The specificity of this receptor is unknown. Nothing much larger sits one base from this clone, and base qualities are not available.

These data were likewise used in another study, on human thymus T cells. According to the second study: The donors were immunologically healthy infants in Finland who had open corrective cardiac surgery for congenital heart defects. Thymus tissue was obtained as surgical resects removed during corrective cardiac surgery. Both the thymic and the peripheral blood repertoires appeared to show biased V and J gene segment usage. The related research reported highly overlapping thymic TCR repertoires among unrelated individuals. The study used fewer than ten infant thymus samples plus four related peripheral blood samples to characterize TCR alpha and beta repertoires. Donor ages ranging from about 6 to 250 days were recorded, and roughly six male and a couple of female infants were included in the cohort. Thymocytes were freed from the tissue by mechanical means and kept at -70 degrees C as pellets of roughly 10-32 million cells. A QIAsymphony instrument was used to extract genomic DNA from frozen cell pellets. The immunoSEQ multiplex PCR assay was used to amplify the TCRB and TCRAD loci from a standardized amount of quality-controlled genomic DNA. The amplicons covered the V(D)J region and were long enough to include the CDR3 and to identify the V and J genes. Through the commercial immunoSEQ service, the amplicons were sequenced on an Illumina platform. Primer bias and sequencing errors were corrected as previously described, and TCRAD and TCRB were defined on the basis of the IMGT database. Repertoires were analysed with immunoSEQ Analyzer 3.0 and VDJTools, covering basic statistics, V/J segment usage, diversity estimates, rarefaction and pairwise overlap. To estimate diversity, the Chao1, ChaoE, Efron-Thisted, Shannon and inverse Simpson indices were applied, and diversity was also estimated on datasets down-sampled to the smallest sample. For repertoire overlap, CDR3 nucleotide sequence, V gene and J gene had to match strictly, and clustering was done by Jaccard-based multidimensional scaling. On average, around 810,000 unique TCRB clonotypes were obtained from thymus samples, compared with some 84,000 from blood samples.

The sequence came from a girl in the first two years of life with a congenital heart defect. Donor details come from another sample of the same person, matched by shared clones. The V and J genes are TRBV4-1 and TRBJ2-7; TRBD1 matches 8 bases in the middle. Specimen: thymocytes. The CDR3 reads CASSRNPSNDRGHYEQYF. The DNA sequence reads TGCGCCAGCAGCCGAAATCCTTCGAACGACAGGGGCCACTACGAGCAGTACTTC.